Each of the 25 T cell receptor beta chains below was sequenced from the same sample in a study of T cells after yellow fever vaccination. A single record per CDR3 protein comes from TCRdb applying MiXCR to the 5' RACE reads. The table records about 350,000 distinct CDR3 sequences, around 13% of them present only once. The sample was CD4+ T cells sorted from PBMCs, taken 15 days after the yellow fever booster vaccination. The receptors were gathered from a young man who received the YFV17D yellow fever vaccine.

This clonotype appeared many times. J is TRBJ1-1 and V is TRBV6-5, with a tentative D call TRBD1 (5 bases). Deletions cut 0 bases from V and 5 bases from J, with 7 bases between. The CDR3 spans 13 residues. From germline, CDR1 is MNHEY and CDR2 SVGAGI. CDR3 amino acids: CASSYSGGTEAFF. CDR3 DNA sequence: TGTGCCAGCAGTTACTCCGGGGGGACTGAAGCTTTCTTT.

This clonotype was found a few times. The rearrangement uses TRBV6-1 and TRBJ2-1; the match to TRBD2 covers 12 bases. The V gene end was trimmed by 2 bases and the J gene end by 6 bases; junction bases not matched to a gene: 2. CDR3 length: 15 residues. Germline V lookup: CDR1 MNHNS, CDR2 SASEGT. CDR3 in DNA: TGTGCCAGCAGTGAACTAGCGGGGGGGCTCAATGAGCAGTTCTTC. It is translated as CASSELAGGLNEQFF.

The chain uses TRBV9 and TRBJ2-5, with 7 bases fitting TRBD1. With V trimmed by 0 bases and J by 2 bases, 16 bases remained unmatched. The germline V gene has CDR1 SGDLS and CDR2 YYNGEE. This CDR3 has 19 residues. CDR3 region: CASSVAPESGGRAQETQYF. The CDR3 coding sequence is TGTGCCAGCAGCGTAGCCCCGGAGTCAGGGGGAAGGGCGCAAGAGACCCAGTACTTC. The variable domain in full, completed from reference TRBV9 and TRBJ2-5, reads DSGVTQTPKHLITATGQRVTLRCSPRSGDLSVYWYQQSLDQGLQFLIQYYNGEERAKGNILERFSAQQFPDLHSELNLSSLELGDSALYFCASSVAPESGGRAQETQYFGPGTRLLVL.

This clonotype was observed a handful of times. The V and J genes are TRBV28 and TRBJ1-2, with TRBD1 matching over 8 bases. Per the germline V gene, CDR1 is MDHEN and CDR2 is SYDVKM. Unmatched junction bases numbered 6, after V lost 5 bases and J lost 4 bases. The CDR3 is 14 residues long. DNA of the CDR3: TGTGCCAGCAGTGCCTGGACAGGGAGCTATGGCTACACCTTC. It translates to CASSAWTGSYGYTF.

This clonotype was seen a handful of times. V usage is TRBV29-1 and J usage is TRBJ2-5; TRBD2 might be the D (5 bases). CDR3 length equals 14 residues. With 8 bases removed from V and 1 base from J, the gap between germline ends came to 17 bases. CDR1 SQVTM and CDR2 ANQGSEA come from the germline V gene. The CDR3 nucleotides read TGCAGCCACTTGGGTAGCGAGGGCCAAGAGACCCAGTACTTC. This codes for CSHLGSEGQETQYF.

V is TRBV11-2 and J is TRBJ2-5, with 12 bases aligning to TRBD2. This CDR3 spans 13 amino acids. Germline CDR1 reads SGHAT; CDR2 reads FQNNGV. V was pared by 8 bases and J by 5 bases, with 3 bases of the junction left unmatched. The CDR3 DNA follows: TGTGCCAGCGGACTAGCGGGGACGGAGACCCAGTACTTC. Its protein product is CASGLAGTETQYF.

V gene TRBV5-1 combines with J gene TRBJ1-2; weak D call: TRBD1 (6 bases). Looked up from germline, CDR1 is SGHRS and CDR2 is YFSETQ. Trimming took 2 bases from V and 7 from J, leaving 9 bases between them. CDR3 length equals 12 residues. DNA for the CDR3: TGCGCCAGCAGCTTTACAGGGTTTGGCTACACCTTC. Its translation is CASSFTGFGYTF.

V is TRBV27 and J is TRBJ1-5; no clear D gene. Germline-derived CDR1 and CDR2 are MNHEY and SMNVEV (reference sequence). V was pared by 3 bases and J by 7 bases, with 16 bases between. The length of the CDR3 is 15 residues. The CDR3 sequence is CASSLNGGLGQPQHF. The CDR3, as DNA: TGTGCCAGCAGTTTGAACGGAGGACTAGGGCAGCCCCAGCATTTT.

This clonotype was observed a handful of times. Relative to the germline gene, one junction end is altered; a read error may explain this. This rearrangement joins TRBV20-1 to TRBJ2-4; 11 bases are a match to TRBD1. The CDR3 is 11 amino acids. Germline CDR1 and CDR2: DFQATT and SNEGSKA (reference sequence). The DNA for the CDR3 is TGCAGTGCTAGAGATGGGACAGGGGGGAACTTC. Translating gives CSARDGTGGNF.

The gene calls are TRBV4-3 and TRBJ2-3; 7 bases match TRBD2. V shed 5 bases and J 4 bases; nucleotides not matched to a gene: 3. The germline gives CDR1 LGHNA, CDR2 YSLEER. The CDR3 is 13 amino acids. Written as DNA, the CDR3 is TGCGCCAGCAGCGCTCGGGGGGCAGATACGCAGTATTTT. Its protein is CASSARGADTQYF.

The chain carries TRBV5-6 and TRBJ2-3, with D perhaps TRBD1 (6 bases). In germline, CDR1 is SGHDT, CDR2 YYEEEE. The length of the CDR3 is 15 residues. The germline V and J ends were trimmed by 3 bases and 8 bases, with 19 bases remaining between them. The CDR3 coding sequence is TGTGCCAGCAGCTCCATCGTGGGGGCATATGCTACGCAGTATTTT. It codes for CASSSIVGAYATQYF.

The chain couples TRBV6-2 or TRBV6-3 to TRBJ2-5, with 8 nucleotides matching TRBD2. The CDR3 is made up of 17 amino acids. Germline-derived CDR1 and CDR2 are MNHEY and SVGEGT. V gave up 4 bases and J gave up 0 bases; unmatched junction bases: 10. The CDR3 bases are TGTGCCAGCAGTTTCATCCTTGCGGGGGGTCACCAAGAGACCCAGTACTTC. This translates into CASSFILAGGHQETQYF.

This clonotype was seen at least ten times. The rearrangement joins TRBV5-1 to TRBJ2-3; D call uncertain. V was pared by 4 bases and J by 1 base, with 10 bases between. This CDR3 contains 14 residues. Germline V gene lookup returns CDR1 SGHRS and CDR2 YFSETQ. This CDR3 reads CASSPNQGTDTQYF. Written as DNA, the CDR3 is TGCGCCAGCAGCCCTAACCAAGGCACAGATACGCAGTATTTT.

This clonotype has at least ten counts. The chain joins TRBV7-2 to TRBJ1-1, with D possibly being TRBD1 (6 bases). The ends were cut back, 9 bases at V and 10 bases at J, with 27 bases in the middle. CDR3 length equals 15 residues. Germline V gives CDR1 SGHTA, CDR2 FQGNSA. The CDR3 sequence is CASTFEGGGHRAAFF. The CDR3 nucleotides are TGTGCCAGTACGTTCGAGGGAGGGGGACATAGGGCAGCTTTCTTT. The full variable domain, completed using reference TRBV7-2 and TRBJ1-1, is GAGVSQSPSNKVTEKGKDVELRCDPISGHTALYWYRQSLGQGLEFLIYFQGNSAPDKSGLPSDRFSAERTGGSVSTLTIQRTQQEDSAVYLCASTFEGGGHRAAFFGQGTRLTVV.

In this sample, this clonotype turned up a few times. The CDR3 DNA follows: TGTGCCAGCAGCCCTGCCGGGGGTTCCCGTGGAAACACCATATATTTT. It is translated as CASSPAGGSRGNTIYF. The chain recombines TRBV4-2 with TRBJ1-3; tentatively, D is TRBD1 (5 bases). The germline V and J ends were trimmed by 4 bases and 3 bases, with 16 bases remaining between them. Looked up from germline, CDR1 is LGHNA and CDR2 is YNFKEQ. This CDR3 comprises 16 residues.

A few counts support this clonotype. This sequence joins TRBV6-6 and TRBJ2-3; 9 positions match TRBD1. The germline gives CDR1 MNHNY, CDR2 SVGAGI (reference sequence). The CDR3 length is 15 residues. Unmatched junction bases numbered 11, after V lost 8 bases and J lost 5 bases. Written as DNA, the CDR3 is TGTGCCAGCGCGCAACCGGGACAGGGAGGAGATACGCAGTATTTT. This sequence encodes CASAQPGQGGDTQYF.

This clonotype has a handful of counts. This rearrangement joins TRBV4-3 to TRBJ1-3; D uncertain. Deletions cut 4 bases from V and 3 bases from J, with 10 bases between. This CDR3 spans 14 amino acids. CDR1 is LGHNA, CDR2 YSLEER, per germline. The CDR3 coding sequence is TGCGCCAGCAGCCTCGGACTAGGTGGAAACACCATATATTTT. As protein: CASSLGLGGNTIYF.

The chain employs TRBV18 and TRBJ2-7, with 7 nucleotides matching TRBD2. Per the germline V gene, CDR1 is KGHSH and CDR2 is LQKENI. The CDR3 totals 13 residues. Trimming cost V 1 base and J 5 bases; bases outside gene matches: 2. The DNA for the CDR3 is TGTGCCAGCTCACCACGGGGAGGGGACGAGCAGTACGTC. Its protein product is CASSPRGGDEQYV.

The chain couples TRBV4-1 to TRBJ2-3; no firm D call. Per germline, CDR1 MGHRA and CDR2 YSYEKL. The CDR3 runs 14 residues. V was cut by 8 bases and J by 2 bases, with 14 bases left in between. The CDR3 loop reads CASSPNSFTDTQYF. The CDR3 DNA follows: TGCGCCAGCTCCCCTAACTCTTTCACAGATACGCAGTATTTT.

V usage is TRBV6-1 and J usage is TRBJ2-2; D is undetermined. The ends were cut back, 4 bases at V and 2 bases at J, with 8 bases in the middle. Germline values: CDR1 MNHNS, CDR2 SASEGT. The CDR3 has 14 residues. CDR3: CASSAVINTGELFF. The CDR3, as DNA: TGTGCCAGCAGTGCGGTCATCAACACCGGGGAGCTGTTTTTT.

This chain links TRBV9 with TRBJ2-5, with a weak D call TRBD1 (6 bases). CDR1 is SGDLS and CDR2 is YYNGEE in the germline V gene. Trimming left V 3 bases short and J 5 bases short, with 14 bases between. This CDR3 region has 14 residues. The CDR3, as DNA: TGTGCCAGCAGCGCGAGAGGGGGAAGGGAGACCCAGTACTTC. It specifies CASSARGGRETQYF.

The chain couples TRBV7-2 to TRBJ1-1; a possible D gene is TRBD1 (6 bases). The CDR3 loop spans 15 amino acids. Germline V lookup: CDR1 SGHTA, CDR2 FQGNSA. V was shortened by 1 base and J by 2 bases, with 11 bases between the two germline ends. The CDR3 loop reads CASSLVSGANTEAFF. Written as DNA, the CDR3 is TGTGCCAGCAGCTTAGTGTCAGGGGCAAACACTGAAGCTTTCTTT.

The chain combines TRBV3-1 with TRBJ2-1; 9 positions agree with TRBD1. The CDR3 has 16 amino acids. Trimming at V came to 3 bases and at J to 6 bases, leaving 9 bases not matched to a gene. Germline CDR1 LGHDT, CDR2 YNNKEL (reference sequence). The CDR3 sequence is CASSQARDRVANEQFF. The CDR3 region has the DNA TGTGCCAGCAGCCAGGCCCGGGACAGGGTGGCCAATGAGCAGTTCTTC.

The CDR3 nucleotides read TGCGCCAGCAGCCAGGACGGAGGCCCCTCTGGAAACACCATATATTTT. Translated: CASSQDGGPSGNTIYF. The chain recombines TRBV4-1 with TRBJ1-3; D unresolved. Germline loops: CDR1 MGHRA, CDR2 YSYEKL. The germline V and J ends were trimmed by 3 bases and 0 bases, with 12 bases remaining between them. The CDR3 sequence is 16 residues long.

This clonotype turned up a few times. The chain links TRBV12-3 or TRBV12-4 to TRBJ2-7; D ambiguous. The germline V and J ends were trimmed by 2 bases and 2 bases, with 7 bases remaining between them. CDR3 length: 13 amino acids. CDR3 amino acids: CASSLRPAYEQYV. CDR3 nucleotide sequence: TGTGCCAGCAGTTTAAGGCCCGCCTACGAGCAGTACGTC.